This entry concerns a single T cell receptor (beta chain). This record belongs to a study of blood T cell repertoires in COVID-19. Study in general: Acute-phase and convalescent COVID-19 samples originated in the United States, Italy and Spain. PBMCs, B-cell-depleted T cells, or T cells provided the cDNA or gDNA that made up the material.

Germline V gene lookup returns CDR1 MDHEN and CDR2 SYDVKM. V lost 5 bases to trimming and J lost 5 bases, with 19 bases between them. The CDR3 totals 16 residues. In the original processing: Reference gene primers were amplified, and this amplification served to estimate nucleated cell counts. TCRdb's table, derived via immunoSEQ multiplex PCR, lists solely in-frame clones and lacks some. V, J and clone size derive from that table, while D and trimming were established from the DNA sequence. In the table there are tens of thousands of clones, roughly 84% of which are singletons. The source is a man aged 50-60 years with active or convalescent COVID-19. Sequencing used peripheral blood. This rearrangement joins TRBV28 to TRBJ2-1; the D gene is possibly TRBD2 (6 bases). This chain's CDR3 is CASSPTTGRGHNEQFF. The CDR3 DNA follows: TGTGCCAGCAGTCCAACGACCGGGCGGGGTCACAATGAGCAGTTCTTC.